This TCR beta chain was sequenced for a study of OX40 agonist ivuxolimab in advanced cancers. Germline trimming cut 4 bases from V and 1 base from J; bases unmatched to any gene: 8. CDR1 and CDR2 (germline): SGHNT, YYREEE (reference sequence). The CDR3 is 16 residues long. Sequenced by immunoSEQ multiplex PCR; TCRdb stores in-frame clones only, minus some. This sample has over 35,000 clones, with roughly 84% found just once. The input for sequencing was CD4+ or CD8+ T cells sorted from blood, taken in a trial of the OX40 agonist ivuxolimab. V and J are TRBV5-4 and TRBJ2-5, with TRBD1 matching 9 bases. This receptor was identified in an adult with an advanced solid tumor such as melanoma, head and neck, liver or kidney cancer. This chain's CDR3 is CASSPLQGASQETQYF. CDR3 bases: TGTGCCAGCAGCCCGCTACAGGGGGCGAGCCAAGAGACCCAGTACTTC.